A single sample is the source of the 22 T cell receptor beta chains below, sequenced in a study of technical replicates of blood from several donors. This table comes from immunoSEQ multiplex PCR, and its TCRdb copy is limited to in-frame clones, with some not included. The sample lists about 70,000 clones; around 86% were seen once. The specimen sequenced was PBMCs. The receptors stem from a human donor in good health. Some clones in this sample may be carry-over from other donors' samples.

The rearrangement joins TRBV4-3 to TRBJ2-7, with a tentative D call TRBD1 (5 bases). The CDR3 is 15 amino acids. Trimming removed 0 bases from V and 3 bases from J, with 12 bases in between. From germline, CDR1 is LGHNA and CDR2 YSLEER. CDR3 sequence: CASSQDRGRLYEQYF. CDR3 DNA: TGCGCCAGCAGCCAAGATAGGGGCCGACTCTACGAGCAGTACTTC.

The V call is TRBV5-5, the J call TRBJ1-1; 9 bases match TRBD1. In germline, CDR1 is SGHKS, CDR2 YYEKEE (reference sequence). This CDR3 contains 16 residues. The J segment lost 3 bases and the V segment lost 4 bases, leaving 10 bases of the junction unmatched. The CDR3, as DNA: TGTGCCAGCAGCCCCGGACAGGGGTTCATTTACACTGAAGCTTTCTTT. It is translated as CASSPGQGFIYTEAFF.

V gene TRBV6-6 combines with J gene TRBJ1-5; TRBD1 aligns across 10 bases. With V trimmed by 4 bases and J by 4 bases, 4 bases remained unmatched. Germline V gene data show CDR1 as MNHNY and CDR2 as SVGAGI (reference sequence). The CDR3 sequence is 15 residues long. The chain's CDR3 is CASSWPGQGNQPQHF. CDR3 DNA sequence: TGTGCCAGCAGTTGGCCGGGACAGGGGAATCAGCCCCAGCATTTT.

CDR3 bases: TGTGCCTGGCCAAGGGGACTAGCGGGAGGGAGCCTGTACTTC. The encoded protein is CAWPRGLAGGSLYF. The chain combines TRBV30 with TRBJ2-7, with TRBD2 identical over 16 bases. Germline CDR1 and CDR2: GTSNPN and SVGIG (reference sequence). The CDR3 has 14 amino acids. J lost 12 bases, V lost 5 bases, and 10 bases had no gene match.

The table lists this clone with a few counts. The chain joins TRBV12-5 to TRBJ2-7; tentative D call: TRBD1 (6 bases). Trimming removed 2 bases from V and 3 bases from J, with 11 bases in between. This CDR3 has 14 amino acids. Germline V gives CDR1 LGHNT, CDR2 FRNRAP. Here the CDR3 DNA reads TGTGCTAGTGGTTTGCAGGGGCTAGACTACGAGCAGTACTTC. Translation gives CASGLQGLDYEQYF.

This chain joins TRBV4-2 and TRBJ2-5, with 9 bases lining up with TRBD2. Germline V lookup: CDR1 LGHNA, CDR2 YNFKEQ. V lost 3 bases to trimming and J lost 0 bases; unmatched junction nucleotides: 11. CDR3 size: 18 residues. CDR3: CASSHLFIGLAYQETQYF. The CDR3 nucleotides read TGTGCCAGCAGCCATCTCTTCATCGGACTAGCGTACCAAGAGACCCAGTACTTC.

The rearrangement uses TRBV5-4 and TRBJ2-7; 9 nucleotides align to TRBD1. The CDR3 has 15 residues. Germline V gives CDR1 SGHNT, CDR2 YYREEE (reference sequence). The V and J ends lost 6 bases and 1 base, in that order; junction bases with no gene match: 8. The CDR3: CASKVSTGGSYEQYF. The CDR3 DNA reads as TGTGCCAGCAAGGTATCGACAGGGGGGTCCTACGAGCAGTACTTC.

The gene calls are TRBV5-1 and TRBJ2-7; 9 nucleotides line up with TRBD2. V lost 6 bases to trimming and J lost 7 bases; unmatched junction nucleotides: 14. The CDR3 is made up of 15 amino acids. Germline V gene data show CDR1 as SGHRS and CDR2 as YFSETQ. The CDR3 bases are TGCGCCAGCAACCCACTAGCGGGTTCCACGGGAGAGCAGTACTTC. It specifies CASNPLAGSTGEQYF.

V usage is TRBV4-3 and J usage is TRBJ2-3; 9 nucleotides match TRBD2. This CDR3 contains 18 residues. V lost 4 bases, J lost 6 bases, and 17 bases stayed unmatched. Germline loops: CDR1 LGHNA, CDR2 YSLEER. The chain's CDR3 is CASSPGPGIAGVSDTQYF. In DNA form, the CDR3 reads TGCGCCAGCAGCCCAGGCCCTGGGATAGCGGGAGTTTCGGATACGCAGTATTTT.

This clone was detected only once. This chain joins TRBV6-5 and TRBJ2-2; TRBD1 is a possible D gene (5 bases). The CDR3 consists of 13 residues. The germline V gene encodes CDR1 MNHEY and CDR2 SVGAGI. Trimming took off 4 bases at V and 8 bases at J, with 11 bases between the two ends. Written as DNA, the CDR3 is TGTGCCAGCAGTTGGGGCAGGGAAGGGGAGCTGTTTTTT. Translated: CASSWGREGELFF.

This chain uses TRBV5-1 with TRBJ2-7; 8 bases align to TRBD1. The germline V gene encodes CDR1 SGHRS and CDR2 YFSETQ. The CDR3 spans 14 residues. After removal of 2 bases from V and 3 bases from J, the junction contained 4 bases not matched to a gene. CDR3 sequence (DNA): TGCGCCAGCAGCTTCACAGGGGGGTTCTACGAGCAGTACTTC. This encodes CASSFTGGFYEQYF.

The chain is built from TRBV10-3 and TRBJ2-7; tentatively, D is TRBD1 (6 bases). CDR1 is ENHRY, CDR2 SYGVKD, per germline. The germline V and J ends were trimmed by 4 bases and 7 bases, with 14 bases remaining between them. The CDR3 runs to 13 residues. DNA of the CDR3: TGTGCCATCAGTGGGACAGCGTGGGGGGAGCAGTACTTC. This translates into CAISGTAWGEQYF.

This chain connects TRBV7-9 to TRBJ2-7; D unresolved. Germline loops: CDR1 SEHNR, CDR2 FQNEAQ (reference sequence). V gave up 2 bases and J gave up 6 bases, with 8 bases separating them. The CDR3 has 12 amino acids. In nucleotides, the CDR3 is TGTGCCAGCAGCTTATATCCGGGCGAGCAGTACTTC. Its translation is CASSLYPGEQYF.

This clone was observed once. The gene calls are TRBV4-3 and TRBJ1-1, with 8 bases identical to TRBD1. Germline V gene sequence: CDR1 LGHNA, CDR2 YSLEER. V dropped 0 bases and J dropped 3; count of bases not matched to a gene: 0. The CDR3 is made up of 14 amino acids. The CDR3 loop reads CASSQETGDTEAFF. The CDR3 DNA reads TGCGCCAGCAGCCAAGAGACAGGGGACACTGAAGCTTTCTTT.

The chain is built from TRBV6-5 and TRBJ1-1, with D maybe TRBD1 (6 bases). Germline CDR1 is MNHEY and CDR2 is SVGAGI. V was pared by 5 bases and J by 5 bases, with 15 bases between. This CDR3 contains 14 residues. The CDR3 DNA sequence: TGTGCCAGCAGTCGGGACATCTCGGGGACTGAAGCTTTCTTT. Amino acids: CASSRDISGTEAFF.

CDR3 sequence reads: CASIGLAAYNEQFF. In DNA form, the CDR3 reads TGTGCCAGCATAGGACTAGCAGCCTACAATGAGCAGTTCTTC. The chain joins TRBV2 to TRBJ2-1; the match to TRBD2 covers 8 bases. This CDR3 region has 14 residues. V gave up 7 bases and J gave up 2 bases; unmatched junction bases: 4. The V gene's germline CDR1 is SNHLY and CDR2 FYNNEI.

The rearrangement links TRBV6-6 to TRBJ1-4, with 9 positions matching TRBD1. CDR1 and CDR2 from the germline V gene are MNHNY and SVGAGI (reference sequence). This CDR3 spans 15 amino acids. V was pared by 5 bases and J by 6 bases, with 7 bases of the junction left unmatched. The CDR3 region is CASSPNRGQDEKLFF. DNA of the CDR3: TGTGCCAGCAGTCCTAACAGGGGGCAGGATGAAAAACTGTTTTTT.

This clone was observed a few times. The V and J genes are TRBV9 and TRBJ2-7; D may be TRBD1 (5 bases). In germline, CDR1 is SGDLS, CDR2 YYNGEE. V lost 3 bases, J lost 5 bases, and 18 bases lay in between. The CDR3 consists of 15 residues. The chain's CDR3 is CASSAQGVTIHEQYF. CDR3 bases: TGTGCCAGCAGCGCGCAAGGGGTTACAATTCACGAGCAGTACTTC.

The chain couples TRBV6-1 to TRBJ1-6; D gene ambiguous. The V and J ends lost 5 bases and 4 bases respectively, with 6 bases between them. The CDR3 has 13 amino acids. The germline V gene has CDR1 MNHNS and CDR2 SASEGT. CDR3 coding DNA: TGTGCCAGCAGTTCTGAGTATAATTCACCCCTCCACTTT. Translating it yields CASSSEYNSPLHF.

The chain uses TRBV5-6 and TRBJ1-1; 7 bases fit TRBD1. The germline gives CDR1 SGHDT, CDR2 YYEEEE. Unmatched junction bases numbered 5, after V lost 1 base and J lost 5 bases. The CDR3 is 14 amino acids. The CDR3 is CASSLRGRKTEAFF. CDR3 DNA: TGTGCCAGCAGCTTGAGGGGGCGGAAGACTGAAGCTTTCTTT.

This rearrangement joins TRBV2 to TRBJ1-3; the D is unclear. Germline assignment: CDR1 SNHLY and CDR2 FYNNEI. This CDR3 is 13 amino acids long. Trimming cost V 7 bases and J 0 bases, with 7 bases left between them. CDR3 sequence: CASTPGSGNTIYF. The CDR3 DNA sequence: TGTGCCAGCACACCCGGCTCTGGAAACACCATATATTTT.

The chain has TRBV2 and TRBJ2-1, with 11 bases fitting TRBD2. The CDR3 covers 14 residues. Germline CDR1 and CDR2: SNHLY and FYNNEI. V was clipped by 5 bases and J by 7 bases; unmatched bases: 4. CDR3 sequence reads: CASSYSGGVNEQFF. DNA of the CDR3: TGTGCCAGCAGTTATAGCGGGGGGGTTAATGAGCAGTTCTTC.